The sequence of this TCR beta chain was determined in a study of blood T cell repertoires in COVID-19. TCRdb's table, derived via immunoSEQ multiplex PCR, lists solely in-frame clones and lacks some. The sample includes about 250,000 clones, roughly 80% of them seen just once. V gave up 6 bases and J gave up 3 bases; unmatched junction bases: 6. The CDR3 is 15 amino acids. Germline-derived CDR1 and CDR2 are SNHLY and FYNNEI. This clone has more than one count but fewer than ten. The sequencing sample was made of PBMCs or T cells enriched from blood (not recorded which). The chain links TRBV2 to TRBJ2-2, with 8 positions matching TRBD2. This sequence originates from a man aged 35-49 years who had been exposed to COVID-19. CDR3 DNA: TGTGCCAGCAGGGCGGGACTAGTAGACACCGGGGAGCTGTTTTTT. It codes for CASRAGLVDTGELFF.